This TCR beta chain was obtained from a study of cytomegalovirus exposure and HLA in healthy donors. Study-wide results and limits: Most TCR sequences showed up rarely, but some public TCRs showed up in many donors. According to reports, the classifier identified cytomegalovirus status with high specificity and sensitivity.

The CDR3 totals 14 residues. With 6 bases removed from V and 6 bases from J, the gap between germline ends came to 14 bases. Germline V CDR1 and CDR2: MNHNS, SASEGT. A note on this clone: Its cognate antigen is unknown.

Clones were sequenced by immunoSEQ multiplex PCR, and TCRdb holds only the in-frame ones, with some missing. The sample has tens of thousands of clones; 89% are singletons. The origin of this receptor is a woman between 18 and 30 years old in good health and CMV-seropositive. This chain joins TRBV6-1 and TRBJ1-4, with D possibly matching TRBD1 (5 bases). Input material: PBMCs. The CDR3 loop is CASSLDRGDEKLFF. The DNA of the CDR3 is TGTGCCAGCAGCTTGGACCGGGGGGATGAAAAACTGTTTTTT.